The sequence of this TCR beta chain was determined in a study of CD8 T cells in ankylosing spondylitis. In TCRdb, the 5' RACE reads were re-called with MiXCR into one record per CDR3 protein. The table lists about 500,000 distinct CDR3 sequences, roughly 5.3% of them singletons. Findings of the study overall: Blood from ankylosing spondylitis patients appeared to carry a characteristic roughly 8-variant TCR beta motif.

Germline V CDR1 and CDR2: SGDLS, YYNGEE. The CDR3 runs to 14 residues. The V and J ends lost 2 bases and 2 bases respectively, with 9 bases between them. Ten or more counts support this clonotype. What it binds is not known. The genes are TRBV9 and TRBJ2-3; D ambiguous. The TCR sequence derives from a male donor with ankylosing spondylitis. The source material was blood, either unsorted or a sorted T cell fraction (not recorded which). The CDR3 here is CASSVSPFTDTQYF. In DNA form, the CDR3 reads TGTGCCAGCAGCGTGTCGCCGTTCACAGATACGCAGTATTTT.